One and the same sample provided the 4 T cell receptor beta chains below, sequenced in a study of control samples from healthy donors and cancer patients. Method: immunoSEQ multiplex PCR; TCRdb's copy keeps in-frame clones and lacks some. The data show around 58,000 clones, with nearly 90% seen just once and about 3.8% held by the top ten. The sample taken for sequencing was blood. All receptors derive from a man aged 45 to 65 in good health.

The chain has TRBV10-1 and TRBJ1-1, with D possibly TRBD1 on 5 matching bases. The V gene lost 6 bases and the J gene lost 5 bases, with 7 bases spanning the gap. CDR3 length: 11 residues. From germline, CDR1 is WNHNN and CDR2 SYGVQD (reference sequence). CDR3 sequence reads: CASRGGTEAFF. CDR3 nucleotides: TGCGCCAGCAGGGGGGGTACTGAAGCTTTCTTT.

The V gene is TRBV19, the J gene TRBJ2-1; a possible D gene is TRBD1 (6 bases). The CDR3 length is 15 residues. CDR1 and CDR2 (germline): LNHDA, SQIVND (reference sequence). V dropped 6 bases and J dropped 6 bases, with 18 bases sitting between them. The CDR3 region is CASSNREVLGNEQFF. The CDR3 DNA reads TGTGCCAGTAGCAACAGGGAAGTCCTAGGCAATGAGCAGTTCTTC.

The chain recombines TRBV13 with TRBJ1-6; maybe TRBD1 (5 bases). The CDR3 has 17 residues. The germline V gene encodes CDR1 PRHDT and CDR2 FYEKMQ (reference sequence). Trimming removed 1 base at V and 0 bases at J, with 10 bases between. The chain's CDR3 is CASSLVGPSSYNSPLHF. The CDR3 DNA sequence: TGTGCCAGCAGCTTAGTGGGACCGAGCTCCTATAATTCACCCCTCCACTTT.

V and J are TRBV11-2 and TRBJ2-7, with 10 positions matching TRBD2. The germline gives CDR1 SGHAT, CDR2 FQNNGV. V was pared by 1 base and J by 4 bases, with 4 bases of the junction left unmatched. CDR3 length: 15 amino acids. CDR3 in amino acids: CASSLGASGSYEQYF. In DNA, the CDR3 is TGTGCCAGCAGCTTAGGTGCTAGCGGGAGTTACGAGCAGTACTTC.